The present TCR beta chain was sequenced within a study of preoperative IRX-2 immunotherapy in early breast cancer. Profiled with immunoSEQ multiplex PCR; TCRdb holds only in-frame clones, not every one. The sample has about 62,000 clones; approximately 94% are singletons. CDR1 and CDR2 from the germline V gene are KGHSH and LQKENI. The junction had 7 bases not matched to a gene; V was cut back by 6 bases and J by 4 bases. There are 14 residues in the CDR3. Stated treatment: preoperative locoregional IRX-2 cytokine immunotherapy. Preoperative locoregional IRX-2 cytokine immunotherapy was tested in the phase Ib source study.

This chain links TRBV18 with TRBJ1-1; 8 nucleotides align to TRBD1. This receptor was obtained from a human donor with breast cancer. The specimen was collected from a patient treated with IRX-2 immunotherapy. Written as DNA, the CDR3 is TGTGCCAGCTCGGACAGGGTTGCGGGCACTGAAGCTTTCTTT. Translation: CASSDRVAGTEAFF.